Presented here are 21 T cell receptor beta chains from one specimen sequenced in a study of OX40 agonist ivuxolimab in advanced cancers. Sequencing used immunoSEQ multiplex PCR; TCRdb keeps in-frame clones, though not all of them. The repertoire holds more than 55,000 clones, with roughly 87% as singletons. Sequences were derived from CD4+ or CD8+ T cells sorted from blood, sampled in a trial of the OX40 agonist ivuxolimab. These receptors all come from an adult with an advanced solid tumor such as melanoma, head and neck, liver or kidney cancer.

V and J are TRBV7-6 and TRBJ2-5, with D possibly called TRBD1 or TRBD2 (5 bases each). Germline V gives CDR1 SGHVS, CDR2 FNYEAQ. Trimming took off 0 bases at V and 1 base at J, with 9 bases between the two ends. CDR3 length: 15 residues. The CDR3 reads CASSLAQGPQETQYF. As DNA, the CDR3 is TGTGCCAGCAGCTTAGCGCAGGGACCCCAAGAGACCCAGTACTTC.

CDR3: CSVETETNYGYTF. CDR3 sequence (DNA): TGCAGCGTTGAAACGGAGACTAACTATGGCTACACCTTC. The rearrangement links TRBV29-1 to TRBJ1-2; D ambiguous. The germline V and J ends were trimmed by 2 bases and 0 bases, with 7 bases remaining between them. This CDR3 has 13 residues. From germline, CDR1 is SQVTM and CDR2 ANQGSEA.

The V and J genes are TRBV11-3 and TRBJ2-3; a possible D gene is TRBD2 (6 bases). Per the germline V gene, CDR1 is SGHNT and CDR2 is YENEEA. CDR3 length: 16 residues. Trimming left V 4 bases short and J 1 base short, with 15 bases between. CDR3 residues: CASSSRGDSRTDTQYF. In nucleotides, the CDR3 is TGTGCCAGCAGCTCTAGAGGGGACTCCCGCACAGATACGCAGTATTTT.

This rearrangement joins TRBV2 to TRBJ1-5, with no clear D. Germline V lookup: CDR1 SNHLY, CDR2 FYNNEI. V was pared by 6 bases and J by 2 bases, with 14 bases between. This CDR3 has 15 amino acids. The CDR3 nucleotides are TGTGCCAGCAGGCTGCTGATGGGTGGCAATCAGCCCCAGCATTTT. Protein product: CASRLLMGGNQPQHF.

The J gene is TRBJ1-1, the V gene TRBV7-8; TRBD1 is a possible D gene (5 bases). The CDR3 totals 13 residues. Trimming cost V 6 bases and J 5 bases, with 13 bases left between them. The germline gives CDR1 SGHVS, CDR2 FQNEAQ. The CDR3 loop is CASRRGEGTEAFF. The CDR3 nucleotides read TGTGCCAGCAGACGAGGTGAGGGGACTGAAGCTTTCTTT. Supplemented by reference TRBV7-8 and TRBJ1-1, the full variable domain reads GAGVSQSPRYKVAKRGQDVALRCDPISGHVSLFWYQQALGQGPEFLTYFQNEAQLDKSGLPSDRFFAERPEGSVSTLKIQRTQQEDSAVYLCASRRGEGTEAFFGQGTRLTVV.

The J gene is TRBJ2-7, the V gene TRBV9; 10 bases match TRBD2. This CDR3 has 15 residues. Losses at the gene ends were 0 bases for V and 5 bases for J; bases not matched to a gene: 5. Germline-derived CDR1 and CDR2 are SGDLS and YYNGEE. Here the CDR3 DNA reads TGTGCCAGCAGCGTAGGGAGCGGGAGGGCCGACGAGCAGTACTTC. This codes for CASSVGSGRADEQYF.

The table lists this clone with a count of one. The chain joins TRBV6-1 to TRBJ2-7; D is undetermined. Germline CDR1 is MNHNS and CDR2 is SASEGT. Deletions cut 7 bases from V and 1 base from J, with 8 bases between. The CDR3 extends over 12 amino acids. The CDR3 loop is CASTVGSYEQYF. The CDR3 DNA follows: TGTGCCAGCACCGTGGGTTCCTACGAGCAGTACTTC.

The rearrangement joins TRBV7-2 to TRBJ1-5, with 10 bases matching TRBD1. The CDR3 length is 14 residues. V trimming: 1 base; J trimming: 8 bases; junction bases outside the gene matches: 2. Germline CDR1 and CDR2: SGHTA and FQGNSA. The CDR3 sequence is CASSLDGTGEPQHF. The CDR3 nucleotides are TGTGCCAGCAGCTTAGATGGGACAGGGGAGCCCCAGCATTTT.

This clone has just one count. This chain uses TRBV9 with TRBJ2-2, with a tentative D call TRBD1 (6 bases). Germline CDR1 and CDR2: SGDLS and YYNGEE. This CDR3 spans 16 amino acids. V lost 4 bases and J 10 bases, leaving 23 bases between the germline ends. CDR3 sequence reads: CASSRGQKNTGEELFF. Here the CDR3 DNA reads TGTGCCAGCAGCCGCGGACAGAAAAACACCGGGGAGGAGCTGTTTTTT. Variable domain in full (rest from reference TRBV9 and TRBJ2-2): DSGVTQTPKHLITATGQRVTLRCSPRSGDLSVYWYQQSLDQGLQFLIQYYNGEERAKGNILERFSAQQFPDLHSELNLSSLELGDSALYFCASSRGQKNTGEELFFGEGSRLTVL.

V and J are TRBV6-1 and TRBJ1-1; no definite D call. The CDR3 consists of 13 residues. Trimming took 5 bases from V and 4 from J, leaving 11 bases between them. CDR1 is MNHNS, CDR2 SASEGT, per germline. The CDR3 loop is CASSPRGLTEAFF. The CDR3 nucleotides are TGTGCCAGCAGTCCCCGTGGGCTCACTGAAGCTTTCTTT.

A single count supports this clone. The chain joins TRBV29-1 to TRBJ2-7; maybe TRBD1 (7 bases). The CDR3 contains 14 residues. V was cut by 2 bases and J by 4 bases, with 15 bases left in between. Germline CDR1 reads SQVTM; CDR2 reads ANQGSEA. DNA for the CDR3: TGCAGCGTTGAATTTCGACAGGGAGGTTACGAGCAGTACTTC. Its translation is CSVEFRQGGYEQYF.

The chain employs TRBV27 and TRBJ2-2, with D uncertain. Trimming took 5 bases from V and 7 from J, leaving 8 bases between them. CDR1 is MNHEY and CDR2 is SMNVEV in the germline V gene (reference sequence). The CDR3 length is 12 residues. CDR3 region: CASSPPGGELFF. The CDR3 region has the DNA TGTGCCAGCAGTCCCCCCGGCGGGGAGCTGTTTTTT.

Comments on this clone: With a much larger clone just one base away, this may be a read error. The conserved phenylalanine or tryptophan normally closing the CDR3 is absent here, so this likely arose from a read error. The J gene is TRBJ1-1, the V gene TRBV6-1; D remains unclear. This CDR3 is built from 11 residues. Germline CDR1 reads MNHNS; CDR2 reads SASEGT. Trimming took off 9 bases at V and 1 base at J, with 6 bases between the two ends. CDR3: CASKENTEAFL. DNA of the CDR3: TGTGCCAGTAAAGAGAACACTGAAGCTTTCCTT.

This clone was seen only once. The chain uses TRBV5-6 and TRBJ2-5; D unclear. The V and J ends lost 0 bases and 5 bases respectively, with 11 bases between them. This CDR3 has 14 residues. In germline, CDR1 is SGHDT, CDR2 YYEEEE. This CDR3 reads CASSLVLVGETQYF. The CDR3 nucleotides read TGTGCCAGCAGCTTGGTGCTCGTGGGGGAGACCCAGTACTTC.

The CDR3 sequence is CASSLEGEQFF. Here the CDR3 DNA reads TGCGCCAGCAGCTTGGAAGGTGAGCAGTTCTTC. The chain employs TRBV5-1 and TRBJ2-1; D is uncertain. Trimming stripped 0 bases from V and 9 bases from J, with 4 bases between. The CDR3 runs 11 residues. Germline CDR1 reads SGHRS; CDR2 reads YFSETQ.

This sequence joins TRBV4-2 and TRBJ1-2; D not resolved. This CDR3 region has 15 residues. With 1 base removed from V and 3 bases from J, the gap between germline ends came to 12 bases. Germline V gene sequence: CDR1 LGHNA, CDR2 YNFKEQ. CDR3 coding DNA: TGTGCCAGCAGCCAAGTCGGGGAAAGTCACTATGGCTACACCTTC. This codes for CASSQVGESHYGYTF.

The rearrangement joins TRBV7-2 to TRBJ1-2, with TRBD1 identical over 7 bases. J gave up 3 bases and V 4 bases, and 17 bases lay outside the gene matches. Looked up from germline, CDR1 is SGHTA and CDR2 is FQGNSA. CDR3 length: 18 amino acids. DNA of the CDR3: TGTGCCAGCAGCTATTTAGGGGACAGCGCGGTTCTGTACTATGGCTACACCTTC. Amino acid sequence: CASSYLGDSAVLYYGYTF.

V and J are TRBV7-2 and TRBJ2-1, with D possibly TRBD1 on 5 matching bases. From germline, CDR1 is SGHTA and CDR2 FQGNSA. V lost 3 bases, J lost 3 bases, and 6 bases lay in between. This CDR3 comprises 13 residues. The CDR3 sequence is CASSFGHYNEQFF. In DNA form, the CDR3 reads TGTGCCAGCAGCTTTGGACACTACAATGAGCAGTTCTTC.

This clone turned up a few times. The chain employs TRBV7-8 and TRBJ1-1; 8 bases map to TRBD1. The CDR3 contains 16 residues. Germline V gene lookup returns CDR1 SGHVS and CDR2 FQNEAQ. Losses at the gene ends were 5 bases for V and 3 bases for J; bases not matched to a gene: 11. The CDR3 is CASSPRQGYADTEAFF. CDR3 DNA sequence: TGTGCCAGCAGCCCACGACAGGGGTACGCGGACACTGAAGCTTTCTTT.

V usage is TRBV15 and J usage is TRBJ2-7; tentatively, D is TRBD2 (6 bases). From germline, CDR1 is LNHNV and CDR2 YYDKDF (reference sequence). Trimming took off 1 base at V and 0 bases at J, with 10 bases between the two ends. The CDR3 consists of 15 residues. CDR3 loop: CATSRARGDSYEQYF. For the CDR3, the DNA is TGTGCCACCAGCAGAGCACGCGGGGACTCCTACGAGCAGTACTTC.

The DNA of the CDR3 is TGCAGCGTTGAAAAGGTAGCGGGCGGCCTGGAGCAGTTCTTC. It translates to CSVEKVAGGLEQFF. This sequence joins TRBV29-1 and TRBJ2-1, with TRBD2 identical over 7 bases. Germline assignment: CDR1 SQVTM and CDR2 ANQGSEA. Trimming at V came to 2 bases and at J to 10 bases, leaving 11 bases not matched to a gene. The CDR3 is made up of 14 amino acids.